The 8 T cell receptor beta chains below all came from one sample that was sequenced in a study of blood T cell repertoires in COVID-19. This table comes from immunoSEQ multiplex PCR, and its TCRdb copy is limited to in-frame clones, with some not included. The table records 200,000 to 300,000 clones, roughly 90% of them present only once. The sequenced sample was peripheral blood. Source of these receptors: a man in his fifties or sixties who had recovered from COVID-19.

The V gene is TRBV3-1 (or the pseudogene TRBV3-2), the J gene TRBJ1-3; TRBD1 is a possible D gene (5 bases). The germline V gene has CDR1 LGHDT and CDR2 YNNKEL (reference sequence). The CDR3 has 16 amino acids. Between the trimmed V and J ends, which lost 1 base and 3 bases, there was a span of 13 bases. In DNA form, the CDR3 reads TGTGCCAGCAGCCAAGCGGGGGGGATCTTTGGAAACACCATATATTTT. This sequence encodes CASSQAGGIFGNTIYF.

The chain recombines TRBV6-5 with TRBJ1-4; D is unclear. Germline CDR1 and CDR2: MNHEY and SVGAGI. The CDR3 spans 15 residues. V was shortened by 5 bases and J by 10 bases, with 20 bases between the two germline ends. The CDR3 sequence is CASSRTRTRGGKLFF. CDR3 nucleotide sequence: TGTGCCAGCAGTCGTACAAGGACCCGGGGAGGAAAACTGTTTTTT.

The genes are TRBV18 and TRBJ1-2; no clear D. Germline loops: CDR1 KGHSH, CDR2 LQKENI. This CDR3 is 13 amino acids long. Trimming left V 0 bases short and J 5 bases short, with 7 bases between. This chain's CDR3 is CASSPPGVYGYTF. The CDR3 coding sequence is TGTGCCAGCTCACCACCGGGCGTTTATGGCTACACCTTC.

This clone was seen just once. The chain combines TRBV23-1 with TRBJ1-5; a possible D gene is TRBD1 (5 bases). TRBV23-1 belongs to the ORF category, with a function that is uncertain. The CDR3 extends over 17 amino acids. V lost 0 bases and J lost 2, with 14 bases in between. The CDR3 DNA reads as TGCGCCAGCAGTCAATCGAAGACTCCGGGGGGCAATCAGCCCCAGCATTTT. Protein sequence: CASSQSKTPGGNQPQHF.

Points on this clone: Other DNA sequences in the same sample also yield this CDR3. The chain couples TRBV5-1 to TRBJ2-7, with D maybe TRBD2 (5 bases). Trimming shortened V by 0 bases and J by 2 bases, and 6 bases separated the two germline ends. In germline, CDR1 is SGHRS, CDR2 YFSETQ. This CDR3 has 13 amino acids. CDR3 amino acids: CASSLGGTYEQYF. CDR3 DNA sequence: TGCGCCAGCAGCTTGGGAGGGACCTACGAGCAGTACTTC.

CDR3 sequence: CASRKTGNNEQFF. DNA of the CDR3: TGCGCCAGCAGAAAGACAGGGAACAATGAGCAGTTCTTC. The V call is TRBV4-1, the J call TRBJ2-1; 7 nucleotides line up with TRBD1. The V and J ends lost 6 bases and 5 bases, in that order; junction bases with no gene match: 4. The germline CDR1 and CDR2 sequences are MGHRA and YSYEKL. This CDR3 spans 13 amino acids.

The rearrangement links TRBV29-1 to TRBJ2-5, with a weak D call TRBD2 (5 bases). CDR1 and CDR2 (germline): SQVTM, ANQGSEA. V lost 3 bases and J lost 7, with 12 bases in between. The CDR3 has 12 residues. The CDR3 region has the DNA TGCAGCGTTGAGGAGCACCGGGGGACCCAGTACTTC. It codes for CSVEEHRGTQYF.

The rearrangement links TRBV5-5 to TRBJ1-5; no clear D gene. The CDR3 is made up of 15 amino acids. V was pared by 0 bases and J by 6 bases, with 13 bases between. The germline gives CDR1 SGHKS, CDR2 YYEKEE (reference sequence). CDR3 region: CASSLDGWAGQPQHF. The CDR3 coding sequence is TGTGCCAGCAGCTTGGACGGTTGGGCTGGTCAGCCCCAGCATTTT.